Presented here are 22 T cell receptor beta chains from one specimen sequenced in a study of OX40 agonist ivuxolimab in advanced cancers. Here immunoSEQ multiplex PCR was the method, and the copy in TCRdb shows in-frame clones only, minus some. The repertoire includes about 68,000 clones, about nine tenths of them detected once, and around 0.33% sits in the top ten. Sequenced here: CD4+ or CD8+ T cells sorted from blood, sampled in a trial of the OX40 agonist ivuxolimab. These receptors were collected from an adult with an advanced solid tumor such as melanoma, head and neck, liver or kidney cancer.

V usage is TRBV27 and J usage is TRBJ2-1, with D perhaps matching TRBD2 (6 bases). The CDR3 spans 14 residues. The V gene's germline CDR1 is MNHEY and CDR2 SMNVEV (reference sequence). With 5 bases removed from V and 6 bases from J, the gap between germline ends came to 14 bases. This CDR3 is CASSANQLANEQFF. Here the CDR3 DNA reads TGTGCCAGCAGTGCCAACCAACTAGCCAATGAGCAGTTCTTC.

V usage is TRBV19 and J usage is TRBJ1-5, with a tentative D call TRBD1 (6 bases). The germline V and J ends were trimmed by 7 bases and 4 bases, with 20 bases remaining between them. Germline values: CDR1 LNHDA, CDR2 SQIVND (reference sequence). The CDR3 loop spans 16 amino acids. As DNA, the CDR3 is TGTGCCAGTACCACATTAACAACAGGGATGAATCAGCCCCAGCATTTT. Amino acids: CASTTLTTGMNQPQHF.

This rearrangement joins TRBV6-1 to TRBJ2-1; D gene uncertain. The V end was cut by 7 bases, the J end by 5 bases, with 15 bases between. This CDR3 is built from 14 residues. In germline, CDR1 is MNHNS, CDR2 SASEGT. For the CDR3, the DNA is TGTGCCAGCAAATCCCTCCCTCTAAACAATGAGCAGTTCTTC. This encodes CASKSLPLNNEQFF.

The J gene is TRBJ2-5, the V gene TRBV10-1, with D perhaps matching TRBD2 (5 bases). The germline V and J ends were trimmed by 0 bases and 2 bases, with 7 bases remaining between them. CDR1 and CDR2 (germline): WNHNN, SYGVQD (reference sequence). The CDR3 runs 14 residues. The CDR3 DNA reads TGCGCCAGCAGTGAGTCGGCGGGTCAAGAGACCCAGTACTTC. Protein: CASSESAGQETQYF.

V gene TRBV5-1 combines with J gene TRBJ2-6, with 7 bases identical to TRBD2. V was pared by 0 bases and J by 12 bases, with 9 bases of the junction left unmatched. There are 15 residues in the CDR3. Germline loops: CDR1 SGHRS, CDR2 YFSETQ. CDR3 coding DNA: TGCGCCAGCAGCTTGGTCGGGGAGGGAAATCGCGTCCTGACTTTC. Its translation: CASSLVGEGNRVLTF.

The chain combines TRBV5-1 with TRBJ2-3; perhaps TRBD2 as D (6 bases). From germline, CDR1 is SGHRS and CDR2 YFSETQ. V lost 5 bases, J lost 2 bases, and 18 bases lay in between. This CDR3 is 16 amino acids long. In DNA, the CDR3 is TGCGCCAGCAGACGAGGGCCCGGCGGGACCACAGATACGCAGTATTTT. Amino acids: CASRRGPGGTTDTQYF.

This chain links TRBV4-2 with TRBJ2-3; TRBD2 matches at 9 bases. Trimming at V came to 0 bases and at J to 1 base, leaving 5 bases not matched to a gene. Germline CDR1 reads LGHNA; CDR2 reads YNFKEQ. CDR3 length: 17 residues. In nucleotides, the CDR3 is TGTGCCAGCAGCCAAGATCAACTAGCGGGCGGCACAGATACGCAGTATTTT. It specifies CASSQDQLAGGTDTQYF.

The gene calls are TRBV18 and TRBJ2-2, with 7 bases lining up with TRBD1. Unmatched junction bases numbered 8, after V lost 3 bases and J lost 4 bases. Germline assignment: CDR1 KGHSH and CDR2 LQKENI. CDR3 length: 16 amino acids. The CDR3 here is CASSPSGTAGTGELFF. DNA for the CDR3: TGTGCCAGCTCACCGTCCGGGACAGCTGGCACCGGGGAGCTGTTTTTT.

The chain couples TRBV5-1 to TRBJ2-4; 10 nucleotides line up with TRBD1. J was trimmed by 12 bases and V by 4 bases; bases with no gene match: 16. The CDR3 consists of 16 residues. CDR1 SGHRS and CDR2 YFSETQ come from the germline V gene. The CDR3 sequence: CASSERPGTGAATQYF. As DNA, the CDR3 is TGCGCCAGCAGCGAGCGACCCGGGACAGGGGCAGCCACTCAGTACTTC.

With regard to this clone: A read error may produce the germline difference seen at one junction end. J is TRBJ1-1 and V is TRBV4-1; 9 bases line up with TRBD1. CDR1 MGHRA and CDR2 YSYEKL come from the germline V gene. This CDR3 is 16 amino acids long. CDR3 bases: TGCGCCAGCAGCCAAGGAATCGGACAGGGGAACCCTGAAGCTTTCTTT. It encodes CASSQGIGQGNPEAFF.

This clone has only a few counts. The rearrangement links TRBV5-1 to TRBJ2-1; 10 bases align to TRBD2. This CDR3 is built from 15 residues. V lost 1 base, J lost 9 bases, and 7 bases stayed unmatched. Germline CDR1 is SGHRS and CDR2 is YFSETQ. The CDR3 coding sequence is TGCGCCAGCAGCTTGTCCACTAGCGGGACGGGTGAGCAGTTCTTC. Translated: CASSLSTSGTGEQFF.

V gene TRBV10-3 combines with J gene TRBJ2-1; D perhaps matches TRBD1 (6 bases). The V gene lost 3 bases and the J gene lost 5 bases, with 11 bases spanning the gap. CDR3 length: 14 amino acids. Germline CDR1 reads ENHRY; CDR2 reads SYGVKD. This CDR3 reads CAISDRDKNNEQFF. As DNA, the CDR3 is TGTGCCATCAGTGACCGGGACAAAAACAATGAGCAGTTCTTC.

CDR3 in DNA: TGTGCCAGCTCCCAAGATAGCAATCAGCCCCAGCATTTT. This codes for CASSQDSNQPQHF. This chain joins TRBV2 and TRBJ1-5; D unresolved. Trimming cost V 8 bases and J 0 bases, with 8 bases left between them. CDR1 and CDR2 from the germline V gene are SNHLY and FYNNEI. This CDR3 has 13 amino acids.

This clone was recorded only once. The chain employs TRBV9 and TRBJ1-5; no reliable D call. CDR1 is SGDLS and CDR2 is YYNGEE in the germline V gene. The CDR3 extends over 15 amino acids. V was pared by 3 bases and J by 1 base, with 11 bases between. This CDR3 reads CASSEGLKSNQPQHF. CDR3 in DNA: TGTGCCAGCAGCGAGGGCCTCAAGAGCAATCAGCCCCAGCATTTT.

The rearrangement joins TRBV19 to TRBJ1-4, with TRBD1 identical over 9 bases. This CDR3 spans 16 amino acids. The junction had 6 bases not matched to a gene; V was cut back by 3 bases and J by 4 bases. Germline loops: CDR1 LNHDA, CDR2 SQIVND (reference sequence). This CDR3 is CASSIWGQGLNEKLFF. CDR3 nucleotide sequence: TGTGCCAGTAGTATTTGGGGACAGGGCCTTAATGAAAAACTGTTTTTT.

This sequence joins TRBV19 and TRBJ2-5; 8 bases align to TRBD1. CDR3 size: 14 residues. The V segment lost 5 bases and the J segment 4 bases; nucleotides outside the gene matches: 6. Germline V lookup: CDR1 LNHDA, CDR2 SQIVND (reference sequence). CDR3 bases: TGTGCCAGTAGTCCTGGACAGGGAAGAGAGACCCAGTACTTC. Translated: CASSPGQGRETQYF.

Written as DNA, the CDR3 is TGTGCCAGCAGCGGAGGGAGGGGGAGACGAGAGACCCAGTACTTC. Its translation: CASSGGRGRRETQYF. The chain has TRBV7-2 and TRBJ2-5; D is possibly TRBD2 (7 bases). The CDR3 is 15 amino acids. V shed 5 bases and J shed 4 bases, with 17 bases lying between them. Germline V gene sequence: CDR1 SGHTA, CDR2 FQGNSA.

The genes are TRBV27 and TRBJ1-5, with 8 nucleotides matching TRBD1. V lost 7 bases, J lost 0 bases, and 5 bases stayed unmatched. This CDR3 is 15 amino acids long. CDR1 is MNHEY, CDR2 SMNVEV, per germline (reference sequence). CDR3 loop: CASTKTGDSNQPQHF. CDR3 DNA: TGTGCCAGCACCAAGACAGGGGATAGCAATCAGCCCCAGCATTTT.

The genes are TRBV10-3 and TRBJ1-5; unclear D gene. Germline CDR1 ENHRY, CDR2 SYGVKD. The V end was cut by 0 bases, the J end by 0 bases, with 9 bases between. The CDR3 sequence is 16 residues long. The CDR3: CAISESSVYSNQPQHF. The CDR3 DNA reads as TGTGCCATCAGTGAGTCGTCGGTATATAGCAATCAGCCCCAGCATTTT.

The V call is TRBV29-1, the J call TRBJ2-4, with a tentative D call TRBD1 (5 bases). This CDR3 region has 15 residues. Germline V gene sequence: CDR1 SQVTM, CDR2 ANQGSEA. The germline V and J ends were trimmed by 0 bases and 5 bases, with 14 bases remaining between them. The CDR3 DNA reads as TGCAGCGTTGAAGATCGCAGGGTCAGTCAAAACATTCAGTACTTC. This sequence encodes CSVEDRRVSQNIQYF.

Concerning this clone itself: One end of the junction varies from germline; a read error may be responsible. The chain has TRBV7-6 and TRBJ2-7, with 8 bases aligning to TRBD2. Germline CDR1 and CDR2: SGHVS and FNYEAQ. This CDR3 comprises 16 residues. CDR3 sequence: CASSLLTGGPSNEQYF. As DNA, the CDR3 is TGTGCCAGCAGCTTACTCACGGGAGGGCCCTCCAACGAGCAGTACTTC.

The chain uses TRBV29-1 and TRBJ1-2; tentatively, D is TRBD1 (6 bases). Germline V gene data show CDR1 as SQVTM and CDR2 as ANQGSEA. V was trimmed by 3 bases and J by 0 bases, leaving 8 bases between them. CDR3 length: 13 residues. The CDR3, as DNA: TGCAGCGTTGATACAGGGACTAACTATGGCTACACCTTC. This sequence encodes CSVDTGTNYGYTF.